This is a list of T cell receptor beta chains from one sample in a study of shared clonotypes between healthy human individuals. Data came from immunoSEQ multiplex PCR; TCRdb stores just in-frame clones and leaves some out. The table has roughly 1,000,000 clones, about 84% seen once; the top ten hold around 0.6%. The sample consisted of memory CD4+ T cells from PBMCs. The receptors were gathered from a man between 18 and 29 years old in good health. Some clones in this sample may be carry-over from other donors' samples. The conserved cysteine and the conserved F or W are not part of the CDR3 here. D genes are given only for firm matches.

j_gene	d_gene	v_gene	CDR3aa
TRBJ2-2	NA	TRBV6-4	ASSDYKTTRPGELF
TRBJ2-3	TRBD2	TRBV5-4	ASSSGLAGTTDTQY
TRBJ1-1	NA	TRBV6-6	ASSYSGRGTEAF
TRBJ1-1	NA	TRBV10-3	AISDRTVMNTEAF
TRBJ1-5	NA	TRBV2	ASSEQVDQPQH
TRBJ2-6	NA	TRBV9	ASNNRAFSGANVLT
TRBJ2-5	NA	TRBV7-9	ASSLGGDIQETQY
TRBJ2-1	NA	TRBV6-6	ASSYFGNPKDEQF
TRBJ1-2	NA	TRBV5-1	ASSLESTNYGYT
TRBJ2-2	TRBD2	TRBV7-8	ASSFGLAGGPGELF
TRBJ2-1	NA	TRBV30	AWSGIPTVRPSSYNEQF
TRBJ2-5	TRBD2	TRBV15	ATSTGGRQETQY
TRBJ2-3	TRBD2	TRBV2	ASSESLAGPD
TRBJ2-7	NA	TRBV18	ASSPPQGWAYEQY
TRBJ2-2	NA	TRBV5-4	ASSLGTGTANTGELF
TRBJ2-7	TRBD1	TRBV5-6	ASSLGWRTGGHEQY
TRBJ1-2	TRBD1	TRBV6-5	ASSYLGQGYGYT
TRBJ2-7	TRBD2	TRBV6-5	ATTRATGGDYEQY
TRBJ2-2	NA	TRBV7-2	ASTLEGWIQNTGELF
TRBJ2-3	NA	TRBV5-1	ASSIGTPTDTQY
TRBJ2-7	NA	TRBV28	ASRTQREQY
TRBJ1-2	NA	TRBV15	ATSRQGSGYT
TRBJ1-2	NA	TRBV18	ASSPPLPSNYGYT
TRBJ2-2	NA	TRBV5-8	ASSLEFRPANTGELF
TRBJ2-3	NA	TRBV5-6	ASSQSRLLSTDTQY
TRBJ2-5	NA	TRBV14	ASSPLGTQETQY
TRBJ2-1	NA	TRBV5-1	ASSGTQWDEQF
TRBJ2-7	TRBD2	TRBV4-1	ASSQERGGKAGGNYYEQY
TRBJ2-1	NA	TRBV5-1	ASSLSGSSYNEQF
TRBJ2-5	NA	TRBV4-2	ASSQYEGGETQY
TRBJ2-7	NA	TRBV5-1	ASSPGTGTSEQY
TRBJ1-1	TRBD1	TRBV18	ASSPTGTEAF
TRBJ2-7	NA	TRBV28	ASSLNEQY
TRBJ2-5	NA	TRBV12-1	ASSPGQGGETQY
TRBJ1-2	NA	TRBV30	AWSVGGHNYGYT
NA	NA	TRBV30	AWSFTGLGETQY
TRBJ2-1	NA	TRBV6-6	ASRDGSRVAQF
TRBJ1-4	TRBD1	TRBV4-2	ASSPWTGGFEKLF
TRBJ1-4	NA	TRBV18	ASSPRGPGAEKLF
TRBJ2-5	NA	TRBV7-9	ASRPGQGGTQY
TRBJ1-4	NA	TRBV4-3	ASSQMTGGGEKLF
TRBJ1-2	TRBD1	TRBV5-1	ASSSQPYRGDGYT
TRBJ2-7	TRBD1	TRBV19	ASRRDRATYEQY
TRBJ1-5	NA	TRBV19	ASSEGMGQPQH
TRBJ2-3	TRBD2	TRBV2	ASRPLAGDPLRVY
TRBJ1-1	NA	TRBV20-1	SATSNTEAF
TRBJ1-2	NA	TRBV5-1	ASNPVAADYGYT
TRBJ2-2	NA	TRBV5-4	ASSPSKGITGELF
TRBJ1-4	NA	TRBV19	ASSDLTVSGEKLF
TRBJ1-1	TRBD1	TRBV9	ASSPQGGQVNTEAF
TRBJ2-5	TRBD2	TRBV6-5	ASSYSLTSGQETQY
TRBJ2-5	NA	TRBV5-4	ASSLTLTAQETQY